The sequence of this TCR beta chain was determined in a study of T cells in women clearing cervical HPV infection. Overall study context: Cases were women with histologically confirmed HPV16-related CIN3 or worse, including 2 invasive cancers. Controls' single incident HPV16 infection cleared within 12 months without precancer.

All donors had a single incident cervical HPV16 infection, not prevalent. Average input was roughly 1,200 ng genomic DNA for immunoSEQ TCR beta CDR3 amplification. Here immunoSEQ multiplex PCR was the method, and the copy in TCRdb shows in-frame clones only, minus some. Its table lists fewer than 30,000 clones. The clonotype comes from a woman aged 18 to 75 with a cervical HPV16 infection that either progressed to CIN3+ or cleared (not recorded which). Sequenced sample: blood buffy coat.

The sequenced CDR3 bases are TGTGCCAGCAGCGGGGACAGGGGCCGGGGT. Its protein is CASSGDRGRG. The complete CDR3 reads CASSGDRGRGQYF. The chain is built from TRBV7-9 and TRBJ2-4; the match to TRBD1 covers 10 bases. The read comes to an end 3 residues before the CDR3 does, leaving the germline J gene to fill in the end. The CDR3 has 13 residues. Germline loops: CDR1 SEHNR, CDR2 FQNEAQ (reference sequence).